This TCR beta chain was found in a study of T-cell memory formation after mild COVID-19. Study as a whole: The two donors had largely donor-specific TCR clusters. Study-wide results and caveats: Clones contracting across day 15 to 85 had a balanced CD4/CD8 profile; later expanding clones leaned CD4+. Contracting CD8+ clones were enriched in EMRA, CD4+ mainly in CM and EM.

A note on this clonotype: The antigen is unknown.

Using constant-segment primers, 5'RACE produced TCR alpha and TCR beta cDNA libraries carrying sample barcodes and UMIs. TCRdb redid the calling of the 5' RACE reads with MiXCR, one entry per CDR3 protein. The data hold hundreds of thousands of distinct CDR3 sequences, with roughly an eighth observed a single time. The CDR3 loop spans 19 amino acids. Germline-derived CDR1 and CDR2 are SGDLS and YYNGEE. The germline V and J ends were trimmed by 0 bases and 2 bases, with 21 bases remaining between them. Sequencing used PBMCs or a T cell subset sorted from them (not recorded which). This rearrangement joins TRBV9 to TRBJ2-1; D is perhaps TRBD1 or TRBD2 (5 bases each). This clonotype originated in a man aged 18 to 30 who had mild COVID-19 (a few samples of this study predate the infection). Cell type and time point are not known. CDR3 region: CASSVGPYDRDQPYNEQFF. The CDR3 region has the DNA TGTGCCAGCAGCGTAGGACCATACGACCGGGACCAACCCTACAATGAGCAGTTCTTC.